This passage covers 6 T cell receptor beta chains from one sample sequenced in a study of identical twins. TCRdb fed the 5' RACE reads into MiXCR, producing one record per CDR3 protein. The sample consists of approximately 700,000 distinct CDR3 sequences, around a sixth of them appearing once. These data also featured in a second study, about T cells expressing NK-cell markers.

The sample taken for sequencing was PBMCs. All receptors derive from a woman under 30 in good health.

The CDR3 region is CASRNSGTLNSPLHF. In DNA form, the CDR3 reads TGTGCCAGCAGAAACTCCGGGACCCTTAATTCACCCCTCCACTTT. The chain is built from TRBV12-3 or TRBV12-4 and TRBJ1-6, with D possibly being TRBD1 (5 bases). This CDR3 contains 15 residues. V dropped 6 bases and J dropped 6 bases, with 15 bases sitting between them.

This clonotype was seen a few times. The V call is TRBV12-3 or TRBV12-4, the J call TRBJ1-1; D perhaps matches TRBD1 (6 bases). This CDR3 comprises 16 residues. V shed 7 bases and J shed 5 bases, with 23 bases lying between them. The CDR3 bases are TGTGCCAGCACCTCCCGCTACAGGGAAGGTGGGACTGAAGCTTTCTTT. This encodes CASTSRYREGGTEAFF.

This rearrangement joins TRBV28 to TRBJ2-1; D remains unclear. CDR3 length equals 15 residues. The ends were cut back, 4 bases at V and 0 bases at J, with 10 bases in the middle. The germline CDR1 and CDR2 sequences are MDHEN and SYDVKM. CDR3 region: CASSSRGHSYNEQFF. In DNA form, the CDR3 reads TGTGCCAGCAGTTCGAGAGGTCACTCCTACAATGAGCAGTTCTTC.

This clonotype was counted at least ten times. The gene calls are TRBV12-3 or TRBV12-4 and TRBJ2-4; D could derive from TRBD1 or TRBD2 (5 bases each). The CDR3 sequence is 12 residues long. V lost 3 bases, J lost 7 bases, and 7 bases lay in between. The CDR3 here is CASSFWGNIQYF. The DNA for the CDR3 is TGTGCCAGCAGTTTTTGGGGGAACATTCAGTACTTC.

There are a few counts of this clonotype. The chain couples TRBV20-1 to TRBJ1-4, with a weak D call TRBD1 (5 bases). Deletions cut 0 bases from V and 12 bases from J, with 17 bases between. From germline, CDR1 is DFQATT and CDR2 SNEGSKA (reference sequence). The CDR3 length is 14 residues. CDR3 nucleotide sequence: TGCAGTGCTAGAGATCTGGGGGGAACGGCGGAACTGTTTTTT. It encodes CSARDLGGTAELFF.

The genes are TRBV10-3 and TRBJ1-5, with D uncertain. Trimming took off 0 bases at V and 5 bases at J, with 2 bases between the two ends. Germline assignment: CDR1 ENHRY and CDR2 SYGVKD. This CDR3 is built from 12 residues. This CDR3 reads CAISESYQPQHF. As DNA, the CDR3 is TGTGCCATCAGTGAGTCGTATCAGCCCCAGCATTTT.